What follows are 16 T cell receptor beta chains derived from one specimen sequenced in a study of T cell responses to AZD1222 COVID-19 vaccine. Measured with immunoSEQ multiplex PCR; TCRdb has only the in-frame clones, and not every one. The sample shows 110,000 to 150,000 clones, nearly 95% of them seen only once. Sample: peripheral blood, taken on day 0 of AZD1222 vaccination. These receptors originate from an adult in good health.

The rearrangement links TRBV18 to TRBJ2-1; no clear D gene. CDR1 and CDR2 (germline): KGHSH, LQKENI. V dropped 2 bases and J dropped 5 bases, with 4 bases sitting between them. The CDR3 runs 12 residues. CDR3 DNA sequence: TGTGCCAGCTCACCAGTAGACAATGAGCAGTTCTTC. Translating it yields CASSPVDNEQFF.

The chain recombines TRBV6-5 with TRBJ1-4; D gene ambiguous. Germline loops: CDR1 MNHEY, CDR2 SVGAGI. The CDR3 covers 15 residues. V lost 0 bases, J lost 0 bases, and 5 bases lay in between. The CDR3 sequence is CASSYSFATNEKLFF. The CDR3 nucleotides read TGTGCCAGCAGTTACTCTTTTGCAACTAATGAAAAACTGTTTTTT.

This sequence joins TRBV24-1 and TRBJ2-2; tentatively, D is TRBD1 (5 bases). Deletions cut 5 bases from V and 3 bases from J, with 15 bases between. The CDR3 covers 16 residues. Germline CDR1 KGHDR, CDR2 SFDVKD. CDR3 sequence (DNA): TGTGCCACCAGTGTGATCAGGGAAAGCGACACCGGGGAGCTGTTTTTT. Protein product: CATSVIRESDTGELFF.

The CDR3 is CASSDWDNRQYF. The CDR3 nucleotides read TGTGCCAGCAGCGATTGGGACAATCGGCAGTACTTC. The rearrangement joins TRBV12-3 or TRBV12-4 to TRBJ2-7; TRBD1 might be the D (6 bases). This CDR3 has 12 residues. Trimming pared 6 bases from V and 9 bases from J, leaving 15 bases between.

The chain carries TRBV28 and TRBJ2-6, with a possible D match to TRBD2 (5 bases). Trimming pared 2 bases from V and 3 bases from J, leaving 14 bases between. CDR1 is MDHEN, CDR2 SYDVKM, per germline. The CDR3 extends over 17 amino acids. This chain's CDR3 is CASSLQEGTSGANVLTF. In DNA form, the CDR3 reads TGTGCCAGCAGTTTACAAGAGGGAACAAGTGGGGCCAACGTCCTGACTTTC.

This sequence joins TRBV27 and TRBJ1-2; the match to TRBD1 covers 7 bases. Germline CDR1 and CDR2: MNHEY and SMNVEV (reference sequence). Trimming took 5 bases from V and 8 from J; bases not matched to a gene: 11. CDR3 length: 14 residues. The CDR3 is CASSPSTGLGGYTF. In DNA, the CDR3 is TGTGCCAGCAGTCCCTCGACAGGGCTTGGGGGCTACACCTTC.

This clone was seen once. The CDR3: CASSVGTVDGYTF. In DNA form, the CDR3 reads TGTGCCAGCAGCGTAGGTACGGTCGATGGCTACACCTTC. This rearrangement joins TRBV9 to TRBJ1-2; unclear D gene. Germline loops: CDR1 SGDLS, CDR2 YYNGEE. V was clipped by 0 bases and J by 6 bases, with 9 bases between them. CDR3 length equals 13 residues.

This rearrangement joins TRBV24-1 to TRBJ2-1; D not resolved. Trimming cost V 4 bases and J 8 bases, with 11 bases left between them. The CDR3 sequence is 13 residues long. Germline V gene sequence: CDR1 KGHDR, CDR2 SFDVKD. Here the CDR3 reads CATSDQSWDEQFF. CDR3 sequence (DNA): TGTGCCACCAGTGACCAGTCCTGGGATGAGCAGTTCTTC.

The chain couples TRBV19 to TRBJ2-3; 8 nucleotides agree with TRBD1. The CDR3 contains 18 residues. Germline V CDR1 and CDR2: LNHDA, SQIVND (reference sequence). The V segment lost 7 bases and the J segment 2 bases; nucleotides outside the gene matches: 17. CDR3 protein: CASTRRQGSAPSTDTQYF. The CDR3 DNA reads as TGTGCCAGTACCAGGCGACAGGGGAGCGCCCCATCCACAGATACGCAGTATTTT.

This chain links TRBV5-1 with TRBJ2-7, with D tentatively TRBD1 or TRBD2 (6 bases each). From germline, CDR1 is SGHRS and CDR2 YFSETQ. CDR3 length equals 13 residues. Trimming shortened V by 4 bases and J by 7 bases, and 15 bases separated the two germline ends. CDR3: CASSLVGGWEQYF. The CDR3, as DNA: TGCGCCAGCAGCCTGGTGGGGGGCTGGGAGCAGTACTTC.

The J gene is TRBJ1-3, the V gene TRBV28; D not certain. Germline V gives CDR1 MDHEN, CDR2 SYDVKM. This CDR3 spans 14 amino acids. The germline V and J ends were trimmed by 5 bases and 3 bases, with 11 bases remaining between them. For the CDR3, the DNA is TGTGCCAGCAGTCTCCCACAGTTTGGAAACACCATATATTTT. Translated: CASSLPQFGNTIYF.

This clone was recorded once. This chain uses TRBV4-1 with TRBJ2-7; D perhaps matches TRBD1 (5 bases). CDR1 is MGHRA, CDR2 YSYEKL, per germline. This CDR3 region has 14 residues. Trimming cost V 0 bases and J 6 bases, with 12 bases left between them. CDR3 coding DNA: TGCGCCAGCAGCCAAGATTCAGGGTTCGGCGAGCAGTACTTC. The encoded protein is CASSQDSGFGEQYF.

This sequence joins TRBV2 and TRBJ1-5, with TRBD1 as a possible D gene (5 bases). The V gene lost 2 bases and the J gene lost 6 bases, with 11 bases spanning the gap. CDR3 length: 14 amino acids. The germline CDR1 and CDR2 sequences are SNHLY and FYNNEI. The CDR3 is CASSEMGGAQPQHF. The CDR3 DNA follows: TGTGCCAGCAGTGAAATGGGGGGAGCTCAGCCCCAGCATTTT. Together with reference TRBV2 and TRBJ1-5, the CDR3 gives the full variable domain: EPEVTQTPSHQVTQMGQEVILRCVPISNHLYFYWYRQILGQKVEFLVSFYNNEISEKSEIFDDQFSVERPDGSNFTLKIRSTKLEDSAMYFCASSEMGGAQPQHFGDGTRLSIL.

The CDR3: CASSKDRVGNQPQHF. CDR3 DNA sequence: TGTGCCAGTAGTAAGGACAGGGTGGGCAATCAGCCCCAGCATTTT. The chain has TRBV19 and TRBJ1-5; TRBD1 aligns across 8 bases. The germline gives CDR1 LNHDA, CDR2 SQIVND (reference sequence). Trimming took 4 bases from V and 2 from J; bases not matched to a gene: 4. This CDR3 has 15 amino acids.

The gene calls are TRBV27 and TRBJ2-3, with D unclear. The CDR3 sequence is 13 residues long. Trimming shortened V by 5 bases and J by 3 bases, and 9 bases separated the two germline ends. Germline V gene data show CDR1 as MNHEY and CDR2 as SMNVEV (reference sequence). The CDR3 coding sequence is TGTGCCAGCAGTGAACTTCAAACAGATACGCAGTATTTT. It yields the protein CASSELQTDTQYF.

The DNA for the CDR3 is TGTGCCAGCAGAGCCGGGGGGAACACTGAAGCTTTCTTT. It codes for CASRAGGNTEAFF. The chain couples TRBV2 to TRBJ1-1; D may be TRBD1 (5 bases). Trimming removed 6 bases from V and 1 base from J, with 9 bases in between. This CDR3 spans 13 amino acids. Germline V CDR1 and CDR2: SNHLY, FYNNEI.